The rows below give T cell receptor beta chains drawn from one sample of a study of cytomegalovirus exposure and HLA in healthy donors. Only in-frame clones appear in the TCRdb table, and some are missing; sequencing was by immunoSEQ multiplex PCR. The sample lists 100,000 to 150,000 clones, roughly 82% seen once, with 2% to 3% in the top ten. Sequencing was done on a sample of PBMCs. The receptors originated from a man between 45 and 60 years old in good health and CMV-seronegative. Both conserved end residues are part of each CDR3.

j_call v_call cdr3_aa
TRBJ2-7 TRBV7-7 CASSPRAWQGEQYF
TRBJ2-1 TRBV18 CASSPRQGGYNEQFF
TRBJ1-1 TRBV6-5 CASSYSNTAGEAFF
TRBJ2-7 TRBV6-5 CASKAGVGEQYF
TRBJ2-2 TRBV2 CASRGGGAATGELFF
TRBJ1-1 TRBV30 CAFGQRMNTEAFF
TRBJ1-2 TRBV11-2 CASSWAGDGYTF
TRBJ1-1 TRBV18 CASSPGSVGNTEAFF
TRBJ2-3 TRBV19 CASSIGLAGGRNTDTQYF
TRBJ2-7 TRBV4-1 CASSQGARGDSYEQYF
TRBJ1-6 TRBV7-9 CASSFRAGGNSPLHF
TRBJ1-2 TRBV11-2 CASSLDARGTNYGYTF
TRBJ1-5 TRBV19 CASSAGQTGGQPQHF
TRBJ2-2 TRBV5-1 CASSLWDRTTGELFF
TRBJ1-1 TRBV30 CAWSRSRDTEAFF
TRBJ2-1 TRBV27 CASSFSSDYNEQFF
TRBJ1-2 TRBV7-3 CASSPSLGSYGYTF
TRBJ2-5 TRBV5-6 CASSFGDRDGYETQYF
TRBJ2-7 TRBV6-1 CASSAYRGRDEQYF
TRBJ1-4 TRBV4-1 CASSQATPSATNEKLFF
TRBJ1-4 TRBV6-1 CASSEIQGATTNEKLFF
TRBJ2-2 TRBV7-2 CASSLRGTGELFF
TRBJ2-1 TRBV30 CASRGLAMNNEQFF
TRBJ1-5 TRBV4-1 CASSQEVGGGFSQPQHF
TRBJ1-1 TRBV19 CASRPPPVLNTEAFF
TRBJ2-3 TRBV7-2 CASSPQVTDTQYF
TRBJ1-2 TRBV25-1 CASSPGQGAGGYTF
TRBJ2-5 TRBV18 CASSPSRGRETQYF
TRBJ1-4 TRBV6-5 CASRSGTAEKLFF